These T cell receptor beta chains were read from a single sample in a study of cytomegalovirus exposure and HLA in healthy donors. Repertoires were generated with immunoSEQ multiplex PCR, while TCRdb's copy carries only in-frame clones and drops some. The sample has 200,000 to 250,000 clones. Sample: PBMCs. Source of these receptors: a girl aged 2 to 9 in good health and CMV-seropositive. CDR3s include the opening cysteine and the closing phenylalanine or tryptophan. The order of the fields is J gene, D gene, V gene, CDR3 protein, CDR3 DNA. A D gene is named only where the DNA matches it firmly.

J: TRBJ2-7
D: TRBD1
V: TRBV10-3
CDR3: CAIRATGGASYEQYF
DNA: TGTGCCATCCGGGCAACAGGGGGCGCGTCCTACGAGCAGTACTTC

J: TRBJ2-3
D: TRBD1
V: TRBV5-1
CDR3: CASSPWDRNADTQYF
DNA: TGCGCCAGCAGCCCCTGGGACAGGAACGCAGATACGCAGTATTTT

J: TRBJ1-5
D: .
V: TRBV10-3
CDR3: CAISPGEGDQPQHF
DNA: TGTGCCATCAGTCCAGGGGAGGGGGATCAGCCCCAGCATTTT

J: TRBJ1-6
D: .
V: TRBV5-1
CDR3: CASSINQGRNSPLHF
DNA: TGCGCCAGCAGCATTAACCAGGGTCGGAATTCACCCCTCCACTTT

J: TRBJ2-5
D: .
V: TRBV11-3
CDR3: CASSLGQRAQETQYF
DNA: TGTGCCAGCAGCTTAGGACAGCGAGCTCAAGAGACCCAGTACTTC

J: TRBJ2-1
D: TRBD2
V: TRBV10-2
CDR3: CASSRTSGRGNEQFF
DNA: TGCGCCAGCAGCCGGACTAGCGGGAGGGGGAATGAGCAGTTCTTC

J: TRBJ1-2
D: TRBD1
V: TRBV27
CDR3: CASSPSYRDSAYGYTF
DNA: TGTGCCAGCAGTCCTTCCTACCGGGACAGCGCGTATGGCTACACCTTC

J: TRBJ2-7
D: TRBD1
V: TRBV28
CDR3: CASSPSTGTYEQYF
DNA: TGTGCCAGCAGTCCCTCGACAGGGACCTACGAGCAGTACTTC

J: TRBJ2-5
D: TRBD1
V: TRBV12-5
CDR3: CASGFGLGTAVLETQYF
DNA: TGTGCTAGTGGTTTTGGCCTCGGGACAGCGGTTTTAGAGACCCAGTACTTC

J: TRBJ2-7
D: TRBD2
V: TRBV6-7
CDR3: CASSLAGDYEQYF
DNA: TGTGCCAGCAGCTTAGCGGGCGACTACGAGCAGTACTTC

J: TRBJ2-5
D: TRBD1
V: TRBV11-2
CDR3: CASSGTGGQETQYF
DNA: TGTGCCAGCAGCGGGACAGGGGGACAAGAGACCCAGTACTTC

J: TRBJ2-7
D: TRBD2
V: TRBV5-1
CDR3: CASSLGPSGRTSYEQYF
DNA: TGCGCCAGCAGCTTGGGTCCTAGCGGGAGGACGTCCTACGAGCAGTACTTC

J: TRBJ2-1
D: .
V: TRBV28
CDR3: CASDGTHSYNEQFF
DNA: TGTGCCAGTGATGGGACACACTCCTACAATGAGCAGTTCTTC

J: TRBJ1-1
D: TRBD1
V: TRBV19
CDR3: CASTSGTGGAVEVNTEAFF
DNA: TGTGCCAGTACTTCCGGGACAGGGGGCGCCGTGGAAGTTAACACTGAAGCTTTCTTT

J: TRBJ2-1
D: TRBD2
V: TRBV27
CDR3: CASIARGTSGNNEQFF
DNA: TGTGCCAGCATAGCCCGCGGGACTAGCGGGAACAATGAGCAGTTCTTC

J: TRBJ1-5
D: TRBD1
V: TRBV19
CDR3: CASRFRDRINQPQHF
DNA: TGTGCCAGTAGATTCCGGGACAGAATAAATCAGCCCCAGCATTTT

J: TRBJ1-3
D: .
V: TRBV9
CDR3: CASSVGQNSGNTIYF
DNA: TGTGCCAGCAGCGTCGGACAGAACTCTGGAAACACCATATATTTT

J: TRBJ2-3
D: TRBD1
V: TRBV5-1
CDR3: CASSLTGATTDTQYF
DNA: TGCGCCAGCAGCCTGACAGGGGCTACCACAGATACGCAGTATTTT

J: TRBJ2-3
D: .
V: TRBV5-1
CDR3: CASRREPTDTQYF
DNA: TGCGCCAGCCGCAGGGAACCCACAGATACGCAGTATTTT

J: TRBJ1-1
D: .
V: TRBV2
CDR3: CASSLTDKNTEAFF
DNA: TGTGCCAGCAGCTTGACAGACAAGAACACTGAAGCTTTCTTT

J: TRBJ1-3
D: .
V: TRBV28
CDR3: CASSLAGPSGNTIYF
DNA: TGTGCCAGCAGTTTAGCAGGCCCCTCTGGAAACACCATATATTTT

J: TRBJ2-1
D: TRBD2
V: TRBV30
CDR3: CAWSRLTSGSQRSYNEQFF
DNA: TGTGCCTGGAGTCGTCTAACTAGCGGGAGTCAAAGGTCCTACAATGAGCAGTTCTTC

J: TRBJ2-7
D: TRBD1
V: TRBV2
CDR3: CASTPGGGYEQYF
DNA: TGTGCCAGCACTCCAGGGGGTGGCTACGAGCAGTACTTC

J: TRBJ1-2
D: .
V: TRBV6-6
CDR3: CASSYLGGDSGYGYTF
DNA: TGTGCCAGCAGTTACTTAGGGGGGGACTCGGGGTATGGCTACACCTTC

J: TRBJ2-1
D: .
V: TRBV6-1
CDR3: CASKTTGYSEQFF
DNA: TGTGCCAGCAAAACCACAGGGTATAGTGAGCAGTTCTTC

J: TRBJ2-1
D: TRBD2
V: TRBV29-1
CDR3: CSVQGLAGDSGYNEQFF
DNA: TGCAGCGTCCAAGGACTAGCGGGAGATTCAGGGTACAATGAGCAGTTCTTC

J: TRBJ2-5
D: .
V: TRBV19
CDR3: CASSMGRQETQYF
DNA: TGTGCCAGTAGTATGGGCAGACAAGAGACCCAGTACTTC

J: TRBJ2-5
D: .
V: TRBV5-5
CDR3: CASRSSSGRQETQYF
DNA: TGTGCCAGCAGATCGTCCTCAGGGCGCCAAGAGACCCAGTACTTC

J: TRBJ1-1
D: .
V: TRBV28
CDR3: CASRVRGEGTEAFF
DNA: TGTGCCAGCCGCGTGAGGGGGGAGGGCACTGAAGCTTTCTTT

J: TRBJ2-3
D: .
V: TRBV11-2
CDR3: CASSLRESTDTQYF
DNA: TGTGCCAGCAGCTTAAGGGAGAGCACAGATACGCAGTATTTT

J: TRBJ2-5
D: .
V: TRBV5-1
CDR3: CASSLGQSQETQYF
DNA: TGCGCCAGCAGCTTGGGGCAGTCCCAAGAGACCCAGTACTTC

J: TRBJ1-2
D: .
V: TRBV13
CDR3: CASSLRVGGSYTF
DNA: TGTGCCAGCAGCTTAAGAGTCGGGGGGAGCTACACCTTC

J: TRBJ1-5
D: TRBD1
V: TRBV28
CDR3: CACDRASQPQHF
DNA: TGTGCCTGCGACAGGGCTAGTCAGCCCCAGCATTTT

J: TRBJ2-5
D: .
V: TRBV2
CDR3: CATSVQGFQETQYF
DNA: TGTGCCACCTCGGTCCAGGGCTTCCAAGAGACCCAGTACTTC